The rows below give T cell receptor beta chains drawn from one sample of a study of blood T cell repertoires in COVID-19. Measured with immunoSEQ multiplex PCR; TCRdb has only the in-frame clones, and not every one. Of 300,000 to 400,000 clones listed, about 90% were seen once; the top ten hold under 3.5%. Sequenced input: peripheral blood. The receptors stem from a woman between 18 and 30 years old who had recovered from COVID-19. CDR3s include the opening cysteine and the closing phenylalanine or tryptophan. A D gene is named only where the DNA matches it firmly. Clone sizes are given selectively: once, few, many, or a class where the clone is expanded.

d_call	v_call	j_call	clone_size	cdr3_nt	cdr3_aa
TRBD1	TRBV11-3	TRBJ1-3	once	TGTGCCAGCAGTTCGAGACAGGGGCCTGGAAACACCATATATTTT	CASSSRQGPGNTIYF
TRBD1	TRBV6-1	TRBJ1-6	few	TGTGCCAGCAGTGACGGGACAGGGGCCTCTTCACCCCTCCACTTT	CASSDGTGASSPLHF
TRBD1	TRBV6-5	TRBJ1-2	once	TGTGCCAGCAGTTGGGGACAGGGGCTTGGTCTTGGCTACACCTTC	CASSWGQGLGLGYTF
NA	TRBV30	TRBJ1-1	NA	TGTGCCTGGAGAGACGGGAGACGGGAAGCTTTCTTT	CAWRDGRREAFF
TRBD2	TRBV6-4	TRBJ2-3	NA	TGTGCCAGCAGTCACACTAGCGGAGGACCCAGCACAGATACGCAGTATTTT	CASSHTSGGPSTDTQYF
NA	TRBV5-6	TRBJ1-3	NA	TGTGCCAGCAGCTTTCGACTTTTCTCTGGAAACACCATATATTTT	CASSFRLFSGNTIYF
TRBD1	TRBV27	TRBJ1-5	NA	TGTGCCAGCAGTTTATTGTTTTGGGACAGGGGGAGCCATTATAGCAATCAGCCCCAGCATTTT	CASSLLFWDRGSHYSNQPQHF
NA	TRBV11-2	TRBJ1-2	NA	TGTGCCAGCACCCCCTGGCGGGGAGGTGGCTACACCTTC	CASTPWRGGGYTF
TRBD2	TRBV2	TRBJ2-2	NA	TGTGCCAGCAGCGATGTAGCGGGGGACCGTCTCGGGGAGCTGTTTTTT	CASSDVAGDRLGELFF
NA	TRBV30	TRBJ1-3	NA	TGTGCCTGGGGCTTTACGGGGGGAAACACCATATATTTT	CAWGFTGGNTIYF
TRBD1	TRBV28	TRBJ1-2	NA	TGTGCCAGCGGGGGACAGGGAAGAGCTGGCTACACCTTC	CASGGQGRAGYTF
NA	TRBV21-1	TRBJ1-5	few	TGTGCCAGCAGCAGACAAGGACAGGGGGAGAGCAATCAGCCCCAGCATTTT	CASSRQGQGESNQPQHF
TRBD2	TRBV7-2	TRBJ2-1	NA	TGTGCCAGCAGCTTACCGACACGGACTAGCGGTTACAATGAGCAGTTCTTC	CASSLPTRTSGYNEQFF
NA	TRBV5-1	TRBJ2-5	NA	TGCGCCAGCAGCCCAGAAAAAGAGACCCAGTACTTC	CASSPEKETQYF
TRBD1	TRBV5-6	TRBJ1-5	few	TGTGCCAGCAGCCTGACAGGGACCTATCAGCCCCAGCATTTT	CASSLTGTYQPQHF
NA	TRBV4-1	TRBJ1-1	once	TGCGCCAGCAGCCAAGTGGCAGATGAAGCTTTCTTT	CASSQVADEAFF
NA	TRBV13	TRBJ1-2	NA	TGTGCCAGCAGCCGGAGGAGCATCTATGGCTACACCTTC	CASSRRSIYGYTF
TRBD1	TRBV27	TRBJ1-1	NA	TGTGCCAGCAGGGGACAGGGTAGTGGCACTGAAGCTTTCTTT	CASRGQGSGTEAFF
NA	TRBV3-1/TRBV3-2	TRBJ2-4	NA	TGTGCCAGCAGCCGGGAGATTGGGGCCAAAAACATTCAGTACTTC	CASSREIGAKNIQYF
TRBD2	TRBV5-3	TRBJ2-1	NA	TGTGCCAGAAGCTTGTGGCCTAGCGGGATCTTCAATGAGCAGTTCTTC	CARSLWPSGIFNEQFF
NA	TRBV29-1	TRBJ1-6	NA	TGCCGCGTTGCATCGGGGGGCGGGCCGGGGCAATCACCCCTCCACTTT	CRVASGGGPGQSPLHF
TRBD1	TRBV7-9	TRBJ1-5	NA	TGTGCCAGCAGTTATGGACAGGCGCCTTATCAGCCCCAGCATTTT	CASSYGQAPYQPQHF
TRBD1	TRBV6-4	TRBJ1-2	NA	TGTGCCAGCAGCCCGACAGGGTACGGTAACTATGGCTACACCTTC	CASSPTGYGNYGYTF
NA	TRBV5-1	TRBJ2-1	NA	TGCGCCAGCAGCCCGCCCCGGGAGCGATACAATGAGCAGTTCTTC	CASSPPRERYNEQFF
TRBD2	TRBV7-6	TRBJ2-5	NA	TGTGCCAGCAGCTTAGGGGGACTAGCGGGAGAGACCCAGTACTTC	CASSLGGLAGETQYF
TRBD2	TRBV7-8	TRBJ2-1	NA	TGTGCCAGCAGCCCGGAAGCGGGGCTCTACAATGAGCAGTTCTTC	CASSPEAGLYNEQFF
NA	TRBV2	TRBJ1-2	NA	TGTGCCAGCAGTGGGACAGTTAACTATGGCTACACCTTC	CASSGTVNYGYTF
TRBD2	TRBV18	TRBJ2-1	once	TGTGCCAGCTCACCACAACTAGCGGGAGGGGACAATGAGCAGTTCTTC	CASSPQLAGGDNEQFF
TRBD1	TRBV18	TRBJ1-2	NA	TGTGCCAGCACCCTGGGACAGGACTATGGCTACACCTTC	CASTLGQDYGYTF
NA	TRBV3-1/TRBV3-2	TRBJ2-2	NA	TGTGCCAGCAGCCAACTTCACACCGGGGAGCTGTTTTTT	CASSQLHTGELFF
TRBD2	TRBV6-2/TRBV6-3	TRBJ2-1	NA	TGTGCCAGCAGTACCTTTAGCGGGAGCGGTTTTTGGCAGTTCTTC	CASSTFSGSGFWQFF
TRBD2	TRBV29-1	TRBJ2-1	NA	TGCAGCGTTGTCGCGGGAGGGAATTCCTACAATGAGCAGTTCTTC	CSVVAGGNSYNEQFF
NA	TRBV11-2	TRBJ1-2	NA	TGTGCCAGCAGCTTATCGGGGGGGGCAGGCGACTATGGCTACACCTTC	CASSLSGGAGDYGYTF
NA	TRBV15	TRBJ1-6	NA	TGTGCCACCAGCAGAGATCGGAGCTCCTATAATTCACCCCTCCACTTT	CATSRDRSSYNSPLHF
TRBD2	TRBV2	TRBJ2-3	NA	TGCGCCAGCAGTGAGCGGGAGGGCCGGGATACGCAGTATTTT	CASSEREGRDTQYF
TRBD2	TRBV5-4	TRBJ2-3	NA	TGTGCCAGCAGCACCGGACTAGCGGGGGTATCCGATACGCAGTATTTT	CASSTGLAGVSDTQYF
NA	TRBV15	TRBJ2-2	few	TGTGCCACCAGCAGAGATTCGGGAAGCGGGGAGCTGTTTTTT	CATSRDSGSGELFF
NA	TRBV7-9	TRBJ2-1	NA	TGTGCCAGCAGCTTAGCAGCGTCCCAGCAGTTCTTC	CASSLAASQQFF
NA	TRBV6-2/TRBV6-3	TRBJ2-5	NA	TGTGCCAGCAGTTTCGCGCGGGAGACCCAGTACTTC	CASSFARETQYF
TRBD1	TRBV7-2	TRBJ1-1	NA	TGTGCCAGCAGCTCCAGACAGGGACACACTGAAGCTTTCTTT	CASSSRQGHTEAFF
TRBD2	TRBV7-9	TRBJ2-1	NA	TGTGCCAGCAGCAAACTAGCGGGAGGCCGCAATGAGCAGTTCTTC	CASSKLAGGRNEQFF
NA	TRBV6-2/TRBV6-3	TRBJ1-5	NA	TGTGCCAGCAGTTACGAGAATAGCAATCAGCCCCAGCATTTT	CASSYENSNQPQHF
TRBD1	TRBV6-5	TRBJ1-1	NA	TGTGCCAGCACCGACAGGGGGACTGAAGCTTTCTTT	CASTDRGTEAFF
TRBD1	TRBV18	TRBJ1-4	NA	TGTGCCAGCTCACCACGACAGGGTCAAGGTGAAAAACTGTTTTTT	CASSPRQGQGEKLFF
TRBD1	TRBV2	TRBJ1-2	NA	TGTGCCAGCAGCCGGACAGGGATTCGTGGTGGCTACACCTTC	CASSRTGIRGGYTF